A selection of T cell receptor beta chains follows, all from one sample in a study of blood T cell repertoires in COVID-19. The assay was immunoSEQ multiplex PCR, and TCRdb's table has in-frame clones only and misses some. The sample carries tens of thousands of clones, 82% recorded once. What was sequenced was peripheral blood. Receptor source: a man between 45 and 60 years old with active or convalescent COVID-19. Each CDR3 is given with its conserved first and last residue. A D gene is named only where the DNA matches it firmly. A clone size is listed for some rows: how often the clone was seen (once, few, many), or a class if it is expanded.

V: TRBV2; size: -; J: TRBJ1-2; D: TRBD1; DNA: TGTGCCAGCAGTGAGTTGGACAGGGATGACTATGGCTACACCTTC; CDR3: CASSELDRDDYGYTF
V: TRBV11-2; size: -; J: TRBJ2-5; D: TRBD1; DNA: TGTGCCAGCAGCTTCGCAGGGGGTCGGGAGACCCAGTACTTC; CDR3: CASSFAGGRETQYF
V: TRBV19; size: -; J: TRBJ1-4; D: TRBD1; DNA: TGTGCCAGTAGTATCGGGACAGGGAATGAAAAACTGTTTTTT; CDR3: CASSIGTGNEKLFF
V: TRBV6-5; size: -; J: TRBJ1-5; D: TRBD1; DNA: TGTGCCACTCGGGGACAGGAGAATCAGCCCCAGCATTTT; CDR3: CATRGQENQPQHF
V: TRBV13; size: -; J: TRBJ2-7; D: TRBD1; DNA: TGTGCCAGCAGCCTTGGTCGGGACAGCACCTACGAGCAGTACTTC; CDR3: CASSLGRDSTYEQYF
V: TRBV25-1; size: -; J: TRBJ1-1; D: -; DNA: TGTGCCAGCAGAGGACTGACGAACACTGAAGCTTTCTTT; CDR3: CASRGLTNTEAFF
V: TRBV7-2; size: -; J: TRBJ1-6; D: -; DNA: TGTGCCAGCAGCTTATCATACAGCTCCTATAATTCACCCCTCCACTTT; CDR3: CASSLSYSSYNSPLHF
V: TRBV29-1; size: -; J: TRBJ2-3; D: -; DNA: TGCAGCGTCGGGGGAGCAGATACGCAGTATTTT; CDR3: CSVGGADTQYF
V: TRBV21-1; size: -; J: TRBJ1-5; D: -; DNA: TGTGCCAGCAGCAAAGACGGGGACAGGGGATCCTATAGCAATCAGCCCCAGCATTTT; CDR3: CASSKDGDRGSYSNQPQHF
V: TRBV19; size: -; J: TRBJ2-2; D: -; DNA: TGTGCCAGTAGTATAGTCCTTGGGGGGTCAGGCACCGGGGAGCTGTTTTTT; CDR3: CASSIVLGGSGTGELFF
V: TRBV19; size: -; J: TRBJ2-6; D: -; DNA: TGTGCCAGTAGTATAGATCGGGGGGCCTCTGGGGCCAACGTCCTGACTTTC; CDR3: CASSIDRGASGANVLTF
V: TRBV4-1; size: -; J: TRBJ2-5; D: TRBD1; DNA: TGCGCCAGCAGCCTAACAGGAGGGCTAATGCCAGGGGGCGACTCCCTAGAGACCCAGTACTTC; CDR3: CASSLTGGLMPGGDSLETQYF
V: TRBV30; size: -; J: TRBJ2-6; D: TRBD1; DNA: TGTGCCTGGAGTCAGGGGGATGGGGCCAACGTCCTGACTTTC; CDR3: CAWSQGDGANVLTF
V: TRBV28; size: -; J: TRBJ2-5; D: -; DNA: TGTGCCAGCAGTTTGGGCAGGGTAGAGACCCAGTACTTC; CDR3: CASSLGRVETQYF
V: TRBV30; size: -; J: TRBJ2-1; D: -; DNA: TGTGCCTGGAGTCCGGGACTTTCGATTGAGCAGTTCTTC; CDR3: CAWSPGLSIEQFF
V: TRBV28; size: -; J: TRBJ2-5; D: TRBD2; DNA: TGTGCCAGCAGTTTTCAGCGGGGTAAAGAGACCCAGTACTTC; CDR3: CASSFQRGKETQYF
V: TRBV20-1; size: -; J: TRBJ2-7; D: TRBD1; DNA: TGCAGTGCTAGTCCCGGGACAGGGGGCGGCTACGAGCAGTACTTC; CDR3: CSASPGTGGGYEQYF
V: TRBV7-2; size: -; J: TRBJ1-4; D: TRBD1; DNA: TGTGCCAGCAGTTTCACAGGGGGGTCCAATGAAAAACTGTTTTTT; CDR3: CASSFTGGSNEKLFF
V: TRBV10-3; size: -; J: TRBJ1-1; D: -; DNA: TGTGCCATCAGTGTTGAGGGGAGGGGGACTGAAGCTTTCTTT; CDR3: CAISVEGRGTEAFF
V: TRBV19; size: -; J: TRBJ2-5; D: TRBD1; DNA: TGTGCCACCCCGACAGGGGTCAAGACCCAGTACTTC; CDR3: CATPTGVKTQYF
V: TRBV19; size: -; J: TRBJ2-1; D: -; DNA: TGTGCCAGTAGTCCAAGGGGGTACAATGAGCAGTTCTTC; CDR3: CASSPRGYNEQFF
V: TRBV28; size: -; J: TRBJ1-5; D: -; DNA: TGTGCCAGCAGGGAAGGGGGGCGGGGGAACAATCAGCCCCAGCATTTT; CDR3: CASREGGRGNNQPQHF
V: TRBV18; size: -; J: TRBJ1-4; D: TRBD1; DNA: TGTGCCAGCTCACTCCGGGACAGTTTCGCAACTAATGAAAAACTGTTTTTT; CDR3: CASSLRDSFATNEKLFF
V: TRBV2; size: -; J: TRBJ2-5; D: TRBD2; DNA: TGTGCCAGCAGTGATCTTAAAGCGGGGGGCCCTCAAGAGACCCAGTACTTC; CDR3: CASSDLKAGGPQETQYF
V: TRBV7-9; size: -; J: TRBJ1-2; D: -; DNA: TGTGCCAGCAGCTTGGGGACATCGTATGGCTACACCTTC; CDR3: CASSLGTSYGYTF
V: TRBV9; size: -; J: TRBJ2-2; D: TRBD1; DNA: TGTGCCAGCAGCGTGGACCCGGACAGGGTTCGTAACACCGGGGAGCTGTTTTTT; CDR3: CASSVDPDRVRNTGELFF
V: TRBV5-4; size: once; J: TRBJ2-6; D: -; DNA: TGTGCCAGCAGCTTGGCCTCGAGGGCCGCTAGCTCTGGGGCCAACGTCCTGACTTTC; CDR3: CASSLASRAASSGANVLTF
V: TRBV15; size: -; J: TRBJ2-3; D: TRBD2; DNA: TGTGCCACCAGCAGATCTCCGGGACTAGCAGGGGGCACAGATACGCAGTATTTT; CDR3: CATSRSPGLAGGTDTQYF
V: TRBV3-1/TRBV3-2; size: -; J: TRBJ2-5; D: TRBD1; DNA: TGTGCCAGCAGTCAACAGGGGGGAAGGGAGACCCAGTACTTC; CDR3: CASSQQGGRETQYF
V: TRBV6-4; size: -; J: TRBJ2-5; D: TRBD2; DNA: TGTGCCAGCAGTGACTCGCCTAGCGGGGGGAGAGAGACCCAGTACTTC; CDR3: CASSDSPSGGRETQYF
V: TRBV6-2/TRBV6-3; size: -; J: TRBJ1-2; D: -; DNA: TGTGCCAGCAGTTACTTCGGGGGAGCTAACTATGGCTACACCTTC; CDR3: CASSYFGGANYGYTF
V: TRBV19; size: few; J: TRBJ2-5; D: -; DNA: TGTGCCAGTAGTACGGGGGTCGGGGAGACCCAGTACTTC; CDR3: CASSTGVGETQYF
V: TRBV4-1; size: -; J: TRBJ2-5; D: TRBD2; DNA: TGCGCCAGCAGCCAAGATTTGCCGTTGCGGGGGGAAGAGACCCAGTACTTC; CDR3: CASSQDLPLRGEETQYF
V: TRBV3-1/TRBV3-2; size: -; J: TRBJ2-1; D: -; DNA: TGTGCCAGCAGCCCCCGGATAAGGGGGGGCAATGAGCAGTTCTTC; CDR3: CASSPRIRGGNEQFF
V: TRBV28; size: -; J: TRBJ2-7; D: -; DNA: TGTGCCAGCAGTTCGGGACTCTACGAGCAGTACTTC; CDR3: CASSSGLYEQYF